Shown below are 17 T cell receptor beta chains from a single sample sequenced in a study of T cells in Graves' hyperthyroidism and ophthalmopathy. Researchers amplified the TCR beta CDR3 regions from RNA transcripts. Initially, a first-round RT-PCR of the TCR CDR3 employed the HTBI primer set. TCRdb recomputed calls from the multiplex PCR reads with MiXCR, one row per CDR3 protein. The sample has approximately 870,000 distinct CDR3 sequences; roughly 37% are singletons. Sequenced sample: blood. The source of these receptors is a man aged 18 to 30 with Graves' hyperthyroidism.

V usage is TRBV12-3 or TRBV12-4 and J usage is TRBJ1-2; D is unclear. The V and J ends lost 4 bases and 2 bases respectively, with 11 bases between them. The CDR3 totals 14 residues. CDR3 DNA: TGTGCCAGCAGTTACTCCTCTGTAAACTATGGCTACACCTTC. Translated, it gives CASSYSSVNYGYTF.

This clonotype was observed a few times. V gene TRBV10-2 combines with J gene TRBJ2-7; maybe TRBD2 (6 bases). CDR3 size: 12 residues. Per the germline V gene, CDR1 is WSHSY and CDR2 is SAAADI. V lost 3 bases to trimming and J lost 7 bases, with 10 bases between them. CDR3 in amino acids: CASSDSAGEQYF. CDR3 coding DNA: TGCGCCAGCAGTGATTCTGCGGGAGAGCAGTACTTC.

The rearrangement uses TRBV2 and TRBJ1-1, with D perhaps matching TRBD1 (5 bases). Trimming shortened V by 11 bases and J by 10 bases, and 23 bases separated the two germline ends. The CDR3 is made up of 13 amino acids. CDR1 is SNHLY and CDR2 is FYNNEI in the germline V gene. The CDR3 sequence is CAVTTFGGLVAFF. The CDR3 DNA is TGTGCCGTTACCACGTTCGGGGGTTTAGTAGCTTTCTTT.

CDR3 nucleotide sequence: TGTGCCAGCAGTCCTACTTTCACGAACACTGAAGCTCTCATGAACACTGAAGCTTTCTTT. It encodes CASSPTFTNTEALMNTEAFF. The chain carries TRBV12-3 or TRBV12-4 and TRBJ1-1; D gene uncertain. This CDR3 is built from 20 residues. The germline V and J ends were trimmed by 5 bases and 0 bases, with 28 bases remaining between them.

This rearrangement joins TRBV12-3 or TRBV12-4 to TRBJ1-1; a possible D gene is TRBD1 (6 bases). With 2 bases removed from V and 6 bases from J, the gap between germline ends came to 10 bases. This CDR3 has 13 residues. The CDR3 DNA reads TGTGCCAGCAGTTTACAGGGGACATCTGAAGCTTTCTTT. Translation: CASSLQGTSEAFF.

This clonotype appeared many times. The rearrangement joins TRBV29-1 to TRBJ2-2; possibly TRBD2 for D (6 bases). Trimming removed 7 bases from V and 6 bases from J, with 15 bases in between. Germline CDR1 reads SQVTM; CDR2 reads ANQGSEA. The CDR3 loop spans 13 amino acids. In DNA form, the CDR3 reads TGCAGCGGGGAGGAGGGCGACGCCGGGGAGCTGTTTTTT. Translating it yields CSGEEGDAGELFF.

This clonotype has a count of ten or more. CDR3 region: CASSGDSPPPYEQYF. In DNA form, the CDR3 reads TGTGCCAGCAGCGGGGACAGCCCTCCTCCCTACGAGCAGTACTTC. The chain links TRBV7-2 to TRBJ2-7; 7 bases are shared with TRBD1. The germline gives CDR1 SGHTA, CDR2 FQGNSA. CDR3 length equals 15 residues. V was clipped by 5 bases and J by 2 bases; unmatched bases: 9.

The rearrangement joins TRBV5-4 to TRBJ2-7, with D maybe TRBD2 (6 bases). Germline V CDR1 and CDR2: SGHNT, YYREEE (reference sequence). Between the trimmed V and J ends, which lost 0 bases and 3 bases, there was a span of 16 bases. The CDR3 sequence is 16 residues long. The CDR3 protein is CASSLGNVGGIYEQYF. The CDR3, as DNA: TGTGCCAGCAGCTTGGGAAATGTTGGGGGGATCTACGAGCAGTACTTC.

A remark on this clonotype: Being one base from a much bigger clone, this may be a read error. Because the CDR3 is missing its conserved closing phenylalanine or tryptophan, this is likely a read error. The V call is TRBV5-1, the J call TRBJ1-6; D not resolved. V was shortened by 0 bases and J by 11 bases, with 15 bases between the two germline ends. The length of the CDR3 is 15 residues. Germline V gene data show CDR1 as SGHRS and CDR2 as YFSETQ. The CDR3 spells CASSLAGKGGTPLHL. The DNA for the CDR3 is TGCGCCAGCAGCTTGGCCGGTAAGGGAGGGACACCCCTCCACCTT.

The chain links TRBV10-3 to TRBJ1-2; perhaps TRBD1 as D (6 bases). The ends were cut back, 10 bases at V and 0 bases at J, with 18 bases in the middle. The CDR3 spans 15 residues. Germline values: CDR1 ENHRY, CDR2 SYGVKD. CDR3 sequence: CASRTDSQTNYGYTF. The CDR3 region has the DNA TGTGCCAGCAGAACGGACAGTCAAACTAACTATGGCTACACCTTC.

This chain links TRBV2 with TRBJ2-7; TRBD2 might be the D (6 bases). CDR1 is SNHLY and CDR2 is FYNNEI in the germline V gene. Trimming left V 5 bases short and J 3 bases short, with 26 bases between. The CDR3 is 18 residues long. Here the CDR3 reads CASSPLYGLSGALYEQYF. CDR3 DNA: TGTGCCAGCAGTCCACTATACGGACTATCAGGAGCCCTCTACGAGCAGTACTTC.

The CDR3 sequence: CATSKGNRQNQPQHF. CDR3 nucleotide sequence: TGTGCCACCAGCAAAGGAAACAGGCAAAATCAGCCCCAGCATTTT. This chain connects TRBV15 to TRBJ1-5; a possible D gene is TRBD1 (5 bases). The germline V and J ends were trimmed by 4 bases and 4 bases, with 14 bases remaining between them. CDR3 length: 15 residues. The V gene's germline CDR1 is LNHNV and CDR2 YYDKDF (reference sequence).

The table lists this clonotype with many counts. CDR3 sequence reads: CASSLVQGWNYEQYF. The CDR3 nucleotides read TGCGCCAGCAGCTTGGTTCAGGGTTGGAACTACGAGCAGTACTTC. The chain employs TRBV5-1 and TRBJ2-7; perhaps TRBD1 as D (5 bases). V was shortened by 0 bases and J by 3 bases, with 13 bases between the two germline ends. The CDR3 sequence is 15 residues long. CDR1 is SGHRS and CDR2 is YFSETQ in the germline V gene.

Notes on this clonotype: This may come from a read error, since a much larger clone is one base off. J is TRBJ1-4 and V is TRBV12-3 or TRBV12-4; D possibly corresponds to TRBD1 (5 bases). The CDR3 has 14 amino acids. The CDR3 loop reads CAGSASGAYEKLFF. The CDR3 DNA follows: TGTGCCGGCAGTGCATCCGGGGCCTATGAAAAACTGTTTTTT.

The V gene is TRBV6-1, the J gene TRBJ1-1; TRBD1 might be the D (6 bases). The V end lost 5 bases, the J end lost 6 bases, and 10 bases lay between the germline ends. This CDR3 has 12 amino acids. Per the germline V gene, CDR1 is MNHNS and CDR2 is SASEGT. The CDR3 DNA reads as TGTGCCAGCAGTCGGACAGTCGCTGAAGCTTTCTTT. Translating gives CASSRTVAEAFF.

This chain uses TRBV20-1 with TRBJ2-7; 7 bases fit TRBD2. The CDR3 is 12 amino acids. The junction had 8 bases not matched to a gene; V was cut back by 6 bases and J by 6 bases. Germline CDR1 and CDR2: DFQATT and SNEGSKA (reference sequence). The CDR3 region has the DNA TGCAGTGCCCAATGGGAGGGTCTCGAGCAGTACTTC. Its protein is CSAQWEGLEQYF.

The chain joins TRBV7-2 to TRBJ1-1, with 8 bases matching TRBD1. V lost 4 bases and J lost 1; bases outside the gene matches: 5. The length of the CDR3 is 15 residues. Germline assignment: CDR1 SGHTA and CDR2 FQGNSA. In DNA form, the CDR3 reads TGTGCCAGCAGCTCGATGACAGGGGCGAACACTGAAGCTTTCTTT. It translates to CASSSMTGANTEAFF.